This TCR beta chain was found in a study of CD8 T cells in ankylosing spondylitis. Points from the study as a whole: Disease-linked clones, CD8+, were relatively rare in peripheral blood. Certain motif variants had earlier been reported in reactive arthritis synovial fluid and blood. Disease-linked clones reportedly concentrated significantly in matched ankylosing spondylitis synovial fluid. Fewer than ten highly homologous variants made up a TCR beta motif that seemed to typify ankylosing spondylitis blood.

A remark on this clonotype: Its specificity is not known.

Trimming stripped 1 base from V and 4 bases from J, with 15 bases between. The CDR3 loop spans 16 amino acids. Germline assignment: CDR1 SGHRS and CDR2 YFSETQ. Generation of TCR beta libraries employed quantitative 5'-RACE incorporating molecular barcodes. TCRdb ran MiXCR on the 5' RACE reads and lists one entry per CDR3 protein. The table lists approximately 400,000 distinct CDR3 sequences, roughly 15% of them singletons. V usage is TRBV5-1 and J usage is TRBJ2-1; D is tentatively TRBD1 or TRBD2 (6 bases each). The sequence derives from a male donor with ankylosing spondylitis. Sequencing was done on a sample of blood, either unsorted or a sorted T cell fraction (not recorded which). CDR3 nucleotides: TGCGCCAGCAGCTTGTCCCTGGGGGGCTTTTACAATGAGCAGTTCTTC. Its translation: CASSLSLGGFYNEQFF.